The present T cell receptor beta chain was sequenced within a study of vaccination effects on CD4 cells after COVID-19. Findings and caveats of the study: At late timepoints after vaccination, vaccine- and infection-induced clones shrank markedly.

Once cultured for approximately eleven days, the cells underwent separation to obtain CD4+ T cells. Two doses of either BNT162b2 or mRNA-1273 were given to each participant. Some clones are missing from TCRdb's copy, which holds only in-frame ones; the method was immunoSEQ multiplex PCR. The sample holds around 46,000 clones, 60% to 75% seen once. A note on this clone: Its target is unknown.

This receptor was taken from a human donor who received a COVID-19 vaccine. Here the sequenced sample was CD4+ T cells from PBMCs cultured without peptide, taken after COVID-19 vaccination.

CDR3 bases: TGTGCCAGCACCCGGGACACAACTGAGCAGTTCTTC. Its translation is CASTRDTTEQFF. This chain joins TRBV6-5 and TRBJ2-1, with D possibly being TRBD1 (6 bases). Germline V gene data show CDR1 as MNHEY and CDR2 as SVGAGI. Trimming cost V 7 bases and J 9 bases, with 13 bases left between them. The CDR3 runs 12 residues.